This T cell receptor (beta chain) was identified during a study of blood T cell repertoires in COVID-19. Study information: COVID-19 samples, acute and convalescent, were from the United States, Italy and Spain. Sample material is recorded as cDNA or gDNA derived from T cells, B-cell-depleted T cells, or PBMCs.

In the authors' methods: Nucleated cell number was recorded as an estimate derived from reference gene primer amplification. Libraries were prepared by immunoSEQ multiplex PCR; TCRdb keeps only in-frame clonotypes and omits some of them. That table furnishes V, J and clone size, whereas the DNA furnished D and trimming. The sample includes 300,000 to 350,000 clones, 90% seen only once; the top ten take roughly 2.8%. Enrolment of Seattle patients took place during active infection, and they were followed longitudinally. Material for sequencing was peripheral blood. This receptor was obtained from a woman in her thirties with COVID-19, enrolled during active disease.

The DNA for the CDR3 is TGCAGCGTTGATCGGGGATCCGAGCAGTACTTC. As protein: CSVDRGSEQYF. V is TRBV29-1 and J is TRBJ2-7; D may be TRBD2 (5 bases). From germline, CDR1 is SQVTM and CDR2 ANQGSEA. Trimming took off 3 bases at V and 6 bases at J, with 9 bases between the two ends. This CDR3 has 11 amino acids.